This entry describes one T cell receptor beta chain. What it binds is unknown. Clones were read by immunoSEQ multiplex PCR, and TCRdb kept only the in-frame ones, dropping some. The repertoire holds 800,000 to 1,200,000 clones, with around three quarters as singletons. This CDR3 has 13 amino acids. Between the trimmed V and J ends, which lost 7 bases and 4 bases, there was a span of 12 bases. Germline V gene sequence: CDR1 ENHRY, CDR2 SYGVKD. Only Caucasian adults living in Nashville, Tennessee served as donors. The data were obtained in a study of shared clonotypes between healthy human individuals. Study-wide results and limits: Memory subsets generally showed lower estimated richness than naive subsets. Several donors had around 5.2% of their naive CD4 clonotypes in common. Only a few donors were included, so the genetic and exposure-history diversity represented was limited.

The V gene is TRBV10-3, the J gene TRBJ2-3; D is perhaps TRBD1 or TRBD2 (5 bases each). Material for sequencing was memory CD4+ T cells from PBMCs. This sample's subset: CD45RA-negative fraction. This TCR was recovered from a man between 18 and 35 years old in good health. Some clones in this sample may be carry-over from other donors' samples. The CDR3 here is CAITHRDADTQYF. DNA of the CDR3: TGTGCCATCACCCACCGGGACGCAGATACGCAGTATTTT.